Included here is one T cell receptor beta chain sequence, with context. This clonotype was seen a handful of times. The antigen it recognizes is unknown. Qualities for individual bases were not recorded, and no much larger clone is one base off. The sample is drawn from a study of regulatory T cells in long-lasting Graves disease (dated by TCRdb to the early 2020s). Study-wide context: Antithyroid drugs had been taken for less than 3 months by newly diagnosed Graves' disease patients. The study was conducted in China and was registered as a clinical trial. Patients with persistent Graves' disease were compared with patients with newly diagnosed Graves' disease using TCR sequencing and RNA sequencing of peripheral blood. A total of around 35 samples were covered by TCR sequencing, comprising 13 persistent and around 20 newly diagnosed Graves' disease patients. The paper's findings and limits, for the study overall: The study examined only peripheral blood because the primary lesion, thyroid tissue, could not be accessed. Persistent Graves' disease patients showed lower TCR Shannon entropy and fewer highly expanded clones than newly diagnosed patients, suggesting clonal expansion. Patients with persistent disease shared more public clonotypes (fewer than 3,000) than newly diagnosed patients did (around 980). Only the TCR beta chain was sequenced and analyzed. The authors acknowledged the small sample size as a limitation that may reduce accuracy. Preferential use of TRBV28, TRBJ1-2 and TRBJ2-5 was observed in persistent disease, whereas TRBV20-1 and TRBJ2-1 were favored in newly diagnosed disease.

In the paper's terms, the time point label means: newly diagnosed GD, antithyroid drugs for less than 3 months. RNA was extracted from PBMCs in TRIzol for both TCR sequencing and RNA sequencing. The diagnosis of Graves' disease was made according to American Thyroid Association guidelines. Patients were recruited from an endocrinology department in Xi'an, China. Each patient gave 9 to 10 milliliters of peripheral blood, collected in an EDTA anticoagulant tube. Ficoll Paque Plus density gradient separation was used to isolate PBMCs, and no further T cell sorting was performed. An Agilent 2100 Bioanalyzer and agarose gel were used to check RNA quality, and a NanoDrop 2000 was used to measure RNA concentration. Library preparation employed multiplex PCR. The data were produced on an Illumina HiSeq 4000. TCR beta libraries were built with iRepertoire HTBI primers and Arm-PCR amplification of CDR3 regions. Before sequencing, the PCR products went through gel purification. Regarding the original processing steps: Gene usage analysis of CDR3 amino acid clonotypes used the approximately 62 TRBV and fewer than 15 TRBJ segments found across samples. Filtered high-quality paired reads were merged into contigs using COPE and FqMerger. BLAST was used to align contigs to the IMGT TRBV, TRBD and TRBJ reference genes, and CDR3 was defined following IMGT. Any clonotype with a frequency above 0.1% was counted as a highly expanded clone. Shannon entropy served as the measure of repertoire diversity, while the Gini coefficient captured V-J evenness. Public clonotypes were defined as clonotypes shared by more than one individual. TCRdb handled the public reads itself, with Q25 trimming in fastp and clone calling in MiXCR, and kept productive beta chains. Every distinct CDR3 protein forms one entry, paired with its most common genes and DNA. The V and J calls shown here were made by TCRdb, not taken from the authors' results. This sample has around 320,000 distinct CDR3 sequences in its table, and over 15% of those were observed once. The ten most abundant clones make up less than 35% of the sample.

Spanning cysteine to phenylalanine, the CDR3 consists of 13 amino acids. The DNA shown is the 39-base CDR3, in frame from base 1. CDR1 and CDR2, per the germline V gene, are SQVTM and ANQGSEA. The data also belong to a second study, concerning T cells in Graves' hyperthyroidism and ophthalmopathy. Reported in the second study: Stable Graves' hyperthyroidism was defined as the absence of progression to ophthalmopathy over 18 months of follow-up. Hyperthyroidism patients were aged 18 to 65 years and newly diagnosed, with disease duration of less than 2 months. Patients with uncontrolled infections, other autoimmune diseases, pregnancy or lactation were excluded. Diagnoses relied on clinical symptoms, serum thyroxine and TRAb, thyroid ultrasound and orbital computed tomography. A first-round RT-PCR of the TCR CDR3 used the HTBI primer set with the Qiagen OneStep RT-PCR kit. Most expanded thyroid clonotypes (frequency above 0.001) were also found in blood, which suggests that blood repertoires may mirror thyroid immune responses. In cross-validation, a model built on a 13 V-J signature told ophthalmopathy apart from stable hyperthyroidism with 85% to 90% sensitivity and approximately 81% specificity, and in testing the same model reached 80%/75%. In validation, the model predicted progression to ophthalmopathy with just under 71% sensitivity and about 73% specificity, a median of around six months before onset. To identify TCR V-J signatures that set the groups apart, the researchers used a discovery cohort of about a hundred patients, made up of roughly 45 with Graves' ophthalmopathy and approximately 57 with stable Graves' hyperthyroidism. Prospective prediction of ophthalmopathy was tested in an independent validation cohort consisting of 18 hyperthyroidism patients and approximately 16 patients who later progressed to ophthalmopathy. The 100 or so discovery patients were divided at random into training and test sets in a 7:3 ratio. The study also compared thyroid tissue and blood T-cell repertoires from 6 or 7 Graves' hyperthyroidism patients. Once sampling was done, hyperthyroidism patients were given methimazole at a starting dose of 30 mg daily, whereas ophthalmopathy patients were given high-dose intravenous methylprednisolone. The libraries were constructed in a second round of multiplex PCR and then size-selected and purified. Libraries were sequenced paired-end with 100 bp reads on an Illumina HiSeq2000. SOAPnuke was used to process the raw data, removing reads that contained adapters or uncalled bases, had a mean Phred below 15, or lacked an exact match to the constant primer or identifier. COPE v1.2.5 was used to merge high-quality paired reads, and clonotypes were defined as unique nucleotide sequences. MiTCR v1.1 was used to align the clonotypes against IMGT TRBV, TRBD and TRBJ reference segments. The analysis was restricted to V-J combinations with a frequency above 0.0001, which together covered just over 98% of the repertoires. A TCS score was defined as the ratio of F50 (clonal expansion) to E x V (chaos), with BLOSUM62-based TCRdist applied between CDR3 peptides within each V-J. Welch's t-statistics and random forest reduced fewer than 550 V-J features to 10 to 15, which were used in a naive Bayes classifier (R e1071). Sample size was not statistically predetermined, and investigators were not blinded to group allocation. The paper describes TCR Vbeta CDR3 sequencing of some 130 peripheral blood samples, made up of under 50 ophthalmopathy patients, more than 70 hyperthyroidism patients and 17 progressor patients.

The sequencing used peripheral blood mononuclear cells (PBMCs), collected at new diagnosis, from a patient treated with antithyroid drugs. Recombination connected TRBV29-1 to TRBJ1-2; TRBD1 might be the D gene, on 5 matching bases. The sequence was obtained from a man in his forties with Graves disease. Donor details come from another sample of the same person, matched by shared clones. In nucleotide form, the sequence is TGCGCGATCCTTTCAGGGTCCCTTAACGGCTACACCTTC. The encoded protein is CAILSGSLNGYTF.